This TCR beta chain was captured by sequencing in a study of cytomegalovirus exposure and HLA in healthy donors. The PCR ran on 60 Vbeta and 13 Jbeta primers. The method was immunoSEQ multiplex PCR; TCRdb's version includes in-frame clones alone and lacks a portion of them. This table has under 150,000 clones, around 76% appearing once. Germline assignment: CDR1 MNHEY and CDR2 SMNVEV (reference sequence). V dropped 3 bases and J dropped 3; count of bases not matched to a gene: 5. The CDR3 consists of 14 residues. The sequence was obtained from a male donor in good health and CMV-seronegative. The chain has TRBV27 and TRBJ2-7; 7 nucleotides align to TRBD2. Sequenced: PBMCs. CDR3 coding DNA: TGTGCCAGCAGTTTCTCCGGACTAGTCTACGAGCAGTACTTC. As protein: CASSFSGLVYEQYF.